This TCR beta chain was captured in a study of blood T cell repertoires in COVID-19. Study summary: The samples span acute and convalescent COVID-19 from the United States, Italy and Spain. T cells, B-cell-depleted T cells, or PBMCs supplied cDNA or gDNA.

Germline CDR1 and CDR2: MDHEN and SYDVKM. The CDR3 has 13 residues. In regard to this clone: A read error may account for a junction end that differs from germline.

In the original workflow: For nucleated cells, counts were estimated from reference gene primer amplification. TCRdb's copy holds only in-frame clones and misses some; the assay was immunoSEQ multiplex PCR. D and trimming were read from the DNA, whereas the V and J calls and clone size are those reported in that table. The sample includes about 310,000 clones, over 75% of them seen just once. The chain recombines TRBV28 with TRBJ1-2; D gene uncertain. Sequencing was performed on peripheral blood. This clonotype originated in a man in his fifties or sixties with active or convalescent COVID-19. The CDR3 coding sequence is TGTGCCAGCAGAGGAGCTGAGGGCTATGGCCACACCTTC. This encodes CASRGAEGYGHTF.